The clone carrying this T cell receptor (beta chain) was counted once. The antigen is unknown. Sequencing was performed with immunoSEQ multiplex PCR; in TCRdb, only in-frame clones are kept and a portion is missing. The table has around 46,000 clones, around 87% seen once. Between the trimmed V and J ends, which lost 6 bases and 4 bases, there was a span of 10 bases. CDR3 length: 13 residues. CDR1 MNHEY and CDR2 SVGAGI come from the germline V gene. This record belongs to a study of PD-1 blockade in classical Hodgkin lymphoma. Study context: The nivolumab dose that patients received was 3 mg/kg, given intravenously every 2 weeks. Study results and limitations: Diversity in CD4+ TCRs, unlike that measured in CD8+ TCRs, had risen significantly by C4D1. Newly diagnosed patients and complete responders had comparable diversity at baseline. TCR diversity at baseline was reported to be reduced in newly diagnosed patients relative to healthy donors.

Sample time point: cycle 4 day 1 (C4D1), after 6 weeks of nivolumab. With no exception, relapse followed autologous stem cell transplantation in all patients, and brentuximab vedotin exposure varied. The clonotype originates from a human donor with classical Hodgkin lymphoma. The starting material was peripheral blood mononuclear cells (PBMCs), obtained before the fourth cycle of nivolumab. The rearrangement links TRBV6-5 to TRBJ2-1; D is possibly TRBD2 (6 bases). CDR3: CASSRDSYNEQFF. CDR3 in DNA: TGTGCCAGCAGCCGGGACTCGTACAATGAGCAGTTCTTC.